A selection of T cell receptor beta chains follows, all from one sample in a study of response to subunit inactivated influenza vaccine. Each CDR3 protein is one row after TCRdb ran MiXCR on the RT-PCR reads. The sample records about 780,000 distinct CDR3 sequences, about 18% being singletons. Here the sequenced sample was PBMCs from blood, taken roughly 5 days after vaccination. The receptors come from a man aged 50 or older who received an inactivated influenza vaccine. Both conserved end residues are part of each CDR3. A D gene is named only where the DNA matches it firmly. Some rows mark clone size as missing; the rest say once, few, many or name a class of expanded clone.

D,size,J,V,CDR3,DNA
-,-,TRBJ2-7,TRBV4-1,CASSQDEGAGPMGYEQYF,TGCGCCAGCAGCCAAGATGAGGGAGCAGGGCCGATGGGATACGAGCAGTACTTC
TRBD1,-,TRBJ2-5,TRBV5-1,CASSLGPGQGSRETQYF,TGCGCCAGCAGCTTGGGGCCGGGACAGGGGAGCCGGGAGACCCAGTACTTC
-,-,TRBJ2-7,TRBV7-9,CASSLVTKRNDEQYF,TGTGCCAGCAGCTTAGTCACTAAGAGAAACGACGAGCAGTACTTC
TRBD1,few,TRBJ2-2,TRBV24-1,CATSDVGQGGGELFF,TGTGCCACCAGTGACGTGGGACAGGGTGGCGGGGAGCTGTTTTTT
-,many,TRBJ1-1,TRBV19,CASSMAGGNTEAFF,TGTGCCAGTAGTATGGCCGGAGGGAACACTGAAGCTTTCTTT
-,-,TRBJ2-4,TRBV9,CASSAYKGSQAKNIQYF,TGTGCCAGCAGCGCATACAAGGGGTCTCAAGCCAAAAACATTCAGTACTTC
TRBD1,many,TRBJ2-4,TRBV12-3/TRBV12-4,CASSLAMLLNRGSAKNIQYF,TGTGCCAGCAGTTTAGCAATGCTTCTCAACAGGGGATCGGCCAAAAACATTCAGTACTTC
TRBD1,few,TRBJ1-1,TRBV20-1,CSAHTGGPRRTEAFF,TGCAGTGCTCACACAGGGGGACCGAGAAGGACTGAAGCTTTCTTT
TRBD2,few,TRBJ2-3,TRBV29-1,CSGSPGGADTQYF,TGCAGCGGCTCCCCGGGGGGGGCAGATACGCAGTATTTT
TRBD1,-,TRBJ1-1,TRBV10-3,CAISLTGGAGNTEAFF,TGTGCCATCAGTCTCACAGGGGGCGCCGGGAACACTGAAGCTTTCTTT
TRBD2,-,TRBJ2-1,TRBV24-1,CATSDAPTSGRLYNEQFF,TGTGCCACCAGTGATGCCCCTACTAGCGGGAGGCTTTACAATGAGCAGTTCTTC
TRBD1,-,TRBJ2-7,TRBV10-3,CATGTGIYEQYF,TGTGCCACCGGGACAGGGATTTACGAGCAGTACTTC
-,many,TRBJ2-5,TRBV10-3,CATRGLTETQYF,TGTGCCACCAGGGGATTAACGGAGACCCAGTACTTC
TRBD2,few,TRBJ2-7,TRBV7-9,CASSSLAGGGSYEQYF,TGTGCCAGCAGCTCTCTAGCGGGAGGCGGCTCCTACGAGCAGTACTTC
-,many,TRBJ1-2,TRBV12-3/TRBV12-4,CASSISGTNYGYTF,TGTGCCAGCAGTATTTCCGGGACTAACTATGGCTACACCTTC
TRBD2,-,TRBJ2-1,TRBV7-2,CASSLRGLAGNNEQFF,TGTGCCAGCAGCTTGCGGGGACTAGCGGGTAACAATGAGCAGTTCTTC
-,once,TRBJ2-5,TRBV7-9,CASSTRTGSRETQYF,TGTGCCAGCAGCACCCGGACGGGGAGCCGGGAGACCCAGTACTTC
-,-,TRBJ2-5,TRBV20-1,CSGRRGGQETQYF,TGCAGTGGCAGACGGGGTGGCCAAGAGACCCAGTACTTC
-,many,TRBJ1-4,TRBV4-1,CASSQDRGRQLFF,TGCGCCAGCAGCCAAGATCGGGGAAGGCAACTGTTTTTT
-,-,TRBJ1-4,TRBV7-9,CASSSTGTDYEKLFF,TGTGCCAGCAGCTCGACCGGGACGGATTATGAAAAACTGTTTTTT
TRBD2,few,TRBJ2-1,TRBV27,CASSLIGTSGYNEQFF,TGTGCCAGCAGTCTTATAGGGACTAGCGGTTACAATGAGCAGTTCTTC
TRBD2,-,TRBJ2-1,TRBV11-2,CASSLPGKRGNLYNEQFF,TGTGCCAGCAGCCTTCCCGGAAAGCGGGGAAATTTATACAATGAGCAGTTCTTC
TRBD2,-,TRBJ2-1,TRBV3-1,CASSQDLLAGVMNEQFF,TGTGCCAGCAGCCAAGATTTACTAGCGGGAGTTATGAATGAGCAGTTCTTC
TRBD1,-,TRBJ2-1,TRBV20-1,CSAPRGQTNEQFF,TGCAGTGCCCCCAGGGGGCAGACCAATGAGCAGTTCTTC
-,-,TRBJ2-5,TRBV6-2/TRBV6-3,CASSPPGRKYF,TGTGCCAGCAGCCCCCCGGGACGAAAGTACTTC
-,few,TRBJ2-7,TRBV20-1,CSARDGAGDPYEQYF,TGCAGTGCTAGAGATGGGGCAGGGGACCCTTACGAGCAGTACTTC
-,-,TRBJ2-7,TRBV6-2/TRBV6-3,CASSYDPWGENEQYF,TGTGCCAGCAGTTACGACCCTTGGGGGGAGAACGAGCAGTACTTC
TRBD2,few,TRBJ2-1,TRBV6-5,CASSYSGAGVGEQFF,TGTGCCAGCAGTTACTCGGGAGCGGGAGTAGGGGAGCAGTTCTTC
-,-,TRBJ2-5,TRBV6-5,CASSYDAVPGTQYF,TGTGCCAGCAGTTACGACGCGGTTCCAGGGACCCAGTACTTC
-,-,TRBJ2-7,TRBV3-1,CASSQFSEQYF,TGTGCCAGCAGCCAGTTTAGCGAGCAGTACTTC
TRBD2,once,TRBJ2-3,TRBV27,CASSNIGGSGRTTQYF,TGTGCCAGCAGCAACATTGGGGGTAGCGGGAGAACTACGCAGTATTTT
TRBD1,-,TRBJ1-3,TRBV10-3,CATRTGEVSNTIYF,TGTGCCACAAGGACAGGGGAAGTATCGAACACCATATATTTT
TRBD1,-,TRBJ2-5,TRBV7-2,CASSSPGTGETQYF,TGTGCCAGCAGCTCGCCCGGGACAGGGGAGACCCAGTACTTC
-,many,TRBJ2-1,TRBV4-2,CASSQVKGLASYNEQFF,TGTGCCAGCAGCCAAGTGAAGGGGCTAGCCTCCTACAATGAGCAGTTCTTC
-,-,TRBJ1-1,TRBV19,CASSIGTVTEAFF,TGTGCCAGTAGTATAGGGACCGTCACTGAAGCTTTCTTT
TRBD2,many,TRBJ2-1,TRBV5-1,CASSLYWGGNEQFF,TGCGCCAGCAGCTTGTATTGGGGGGGGAATGAGCAGTTCTTC
TRBD2,-,TRBJ2-1,TRBV12-3/TRBV12-4,CASSSTRTSGGYNEQFF,TGTGCCAGCAGTTCCACCCGGACTAGCGGGGGTTACAATGAGCAGTTCTTC
-,few,TRBJ1-1,TRBV5-6,CASSFVGGGTEAFF,TGTGCCAGCAGCTTTGTTGGGGGTGGAACTGAAGCTTTCTTT
-,-,TRBJ1-1,TRBV29-1,CSVAPQNTEAFF,TGCAGCGTCGCCCCTCAGAACACTGAAGCTTTCTTT
-,-,TRBJ2-7,TRBV20-1,CSATGSERPSYEQYF,TGCAGTGCAACCGGTTCCGAGCGACCGTCCTACGAGCAGTACTTC
TRBD2,-,TRBJ2-3,TRBV4-3,CASSLQLAGGPASDTQYF,TGCGCCAGCAGCCTTCAACTAGCGGGAGGGCCAGCATCAGATACGCAGTATTTT
TRBD2,few,TRBJ2-2,TRBV12-3/TRBV12-4,CASSFWGTSTGELFF,TGTGCCAGCAGTTTCTGGGGGACTAGTACCGGGGAGCTGTTTTTT
-,-,TRBJ2-1,TRBV9,CASSVGQGGSEFF,TGTGCCAGCAGCGTAGGGCAGGGGGGCAGTGAGTTCTTC
TRBD2,-,TRBJ2-2,TRBV19,CASTPGLAGVSTGELFF,TGTGCCAGTACCCCGGGACTAGCGGGAGTCAGCACCGGGGAGCTGTTTTTT
-,few,TRBJ2-7,TRBV5-1,CASSLGGGTTFYEQYF,TGCGCCAGCAGCTTGGGAGGAGGGACGACCTTCTACGAGCAGTACTTC
-,-,TRBJ2-1,TRBV18,CASSRRESYNEQFF,TGTGCCAGCTCACGACGGGAGTCCTACAATGAGCAGTTCTTC
-,few,TRBJ1-3,TRBV6-5,CASSYSSSGNTIYF,TGTGCCAGCAGTTACTCGAGCTCTGGAAACACCATATATTTT
TRBD1,few,TRBJ1-1,TRBV7-2,CASSGDSEAFF,TGTGCCAGCAGCGGGGACAGTGAAGCTTTCTTT
-,-,TRBJ1-3,TRBV15,CATSREDGGGGNTIYF,TGTGCCACCAGCAGAGAAGACGGGGGAGGTGGAAACACCATATATTTT
-,-,TRBJ1-1,TRBV10-3,CAISESRQGDTEAFF,TGTGCCATCAGTGAGTCGAGGCAGGGTGACACTGAAGCTTTCTTT
TRBD1,few,TRBJ2-3,TRBV27,CASSLMWATGAADTQYF,TGTGCCAGCAGTTTAATGTGGGCGACAGGGGCGGCAGATACGCAGTATTTT
-,-,TRBJ2-1,TRBV6-2/TRBV6-3,CASTPARVDNEQFF,TGTGCCAGCACCCCAGCCAGAGTAGACAATGAGCAGTTCTTC
-,-,TRBJ1-4,TRBV10-2,CASSPLEKLFF,TGCGCCAGCAGTCCCCTTGAAAAACTGTTTTTT